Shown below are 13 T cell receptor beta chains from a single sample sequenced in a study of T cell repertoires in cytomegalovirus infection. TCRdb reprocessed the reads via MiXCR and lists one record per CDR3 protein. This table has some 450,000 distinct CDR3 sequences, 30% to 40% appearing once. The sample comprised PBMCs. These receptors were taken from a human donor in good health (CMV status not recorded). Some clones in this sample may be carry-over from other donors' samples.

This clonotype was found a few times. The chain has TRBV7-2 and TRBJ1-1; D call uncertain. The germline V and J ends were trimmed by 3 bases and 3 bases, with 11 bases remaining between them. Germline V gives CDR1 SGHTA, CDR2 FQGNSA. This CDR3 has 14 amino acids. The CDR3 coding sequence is TGTGCCAGCAGCTTCGCTAGGGCCGACACTGAAGCTTTCTTT. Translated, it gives CASSFARADTEAFF.

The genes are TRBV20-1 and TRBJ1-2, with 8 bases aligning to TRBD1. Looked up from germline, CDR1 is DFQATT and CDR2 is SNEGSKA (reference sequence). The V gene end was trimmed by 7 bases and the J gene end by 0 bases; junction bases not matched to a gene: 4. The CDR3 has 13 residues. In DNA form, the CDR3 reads TGCAGTGAAGGACAGGGAGCTAACTATGGCTACACCTTC. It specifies CSEGQGANYGYTF.

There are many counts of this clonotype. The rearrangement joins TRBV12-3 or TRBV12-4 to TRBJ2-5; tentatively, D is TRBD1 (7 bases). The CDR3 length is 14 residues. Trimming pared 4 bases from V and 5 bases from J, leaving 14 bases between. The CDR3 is CASSSRGRWETQYF. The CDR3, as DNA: TGTGCCAGCAGTTCCAGGGGGAGGTGGGAGACCCAGTACTTC.

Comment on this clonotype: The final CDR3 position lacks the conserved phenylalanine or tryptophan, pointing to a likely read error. This CDR3 reads CASTQRQGTYEQYL. For the CDR3, the DNA is TGTGCCAGCACCCAAAGGCAGGGAACCTACGAGCAGTACTTA. The chain recombines TRBV6-2 or TRBV6-3 with TRBJ2-7, with a possible D match to TRBD1 (5 bases). Germline lookup yields CDR1 MNHEY and CDR2 SVGEGT. V was pared by 7 bases and J by 2 bases, with 15 bases between. CDR3 length: 14 residues.

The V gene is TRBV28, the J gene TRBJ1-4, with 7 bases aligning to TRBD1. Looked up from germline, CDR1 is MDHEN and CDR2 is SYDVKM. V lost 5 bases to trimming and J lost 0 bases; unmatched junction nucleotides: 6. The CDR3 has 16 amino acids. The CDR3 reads CASSPRQGATNEKLFF. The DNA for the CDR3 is TGTGCCAGCAGTCCCAGACAGGGAGCAACTAATGAAAAACTGTTTTTT.

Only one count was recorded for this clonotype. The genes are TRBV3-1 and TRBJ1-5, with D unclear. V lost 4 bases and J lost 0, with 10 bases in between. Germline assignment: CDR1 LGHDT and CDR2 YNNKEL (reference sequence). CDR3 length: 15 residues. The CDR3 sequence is CASSRGEYSNQPQHF. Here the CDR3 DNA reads TGTGCCAGCAGCCGTGGAGAGTATAGCAATCAGCCCCAGCATTTT.

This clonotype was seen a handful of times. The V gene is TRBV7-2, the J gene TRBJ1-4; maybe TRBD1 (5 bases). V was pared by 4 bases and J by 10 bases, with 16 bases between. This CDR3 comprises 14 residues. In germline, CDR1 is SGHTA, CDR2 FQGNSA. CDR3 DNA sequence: TGTGCCAGCAGCTCCACATGGGGGGGGGGAAAACTGTTTTTT. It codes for CASSSTWGGGKLFF.

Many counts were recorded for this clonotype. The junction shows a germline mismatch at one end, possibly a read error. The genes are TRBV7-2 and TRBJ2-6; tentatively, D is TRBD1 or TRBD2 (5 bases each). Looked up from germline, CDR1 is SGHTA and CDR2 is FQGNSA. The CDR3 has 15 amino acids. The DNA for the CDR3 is TGTGCCAGCAGCATGGGACCCTCTCGGGCCAACGTCCTGACTTTC. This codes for CASSMGPSRANVLTF.

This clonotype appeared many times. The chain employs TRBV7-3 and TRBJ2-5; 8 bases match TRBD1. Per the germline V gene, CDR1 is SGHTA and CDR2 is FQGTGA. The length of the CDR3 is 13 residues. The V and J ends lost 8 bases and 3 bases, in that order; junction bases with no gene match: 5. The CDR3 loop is CASAPGQEETQYF. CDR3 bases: TGTGCCAGCGCACCGGGACAGGAAGAGACCCAGTACTTC.

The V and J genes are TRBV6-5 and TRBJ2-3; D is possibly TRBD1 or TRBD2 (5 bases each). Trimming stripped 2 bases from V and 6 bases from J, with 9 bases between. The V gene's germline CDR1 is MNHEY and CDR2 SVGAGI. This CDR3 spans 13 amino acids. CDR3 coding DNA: TGTGCCAGCAGTTACGAGGGGACGGATACGCAGTATTTT. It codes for CASSYEGTDTQYF.

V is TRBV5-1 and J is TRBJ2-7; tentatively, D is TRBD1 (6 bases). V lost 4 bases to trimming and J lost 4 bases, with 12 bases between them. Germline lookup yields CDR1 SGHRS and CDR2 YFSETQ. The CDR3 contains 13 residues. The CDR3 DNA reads TGCGCCAGCAGCCTCGGGACAAAGTACGAGCAGTACTTC. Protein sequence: CASSLGTKYEQYF. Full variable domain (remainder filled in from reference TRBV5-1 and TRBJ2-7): KAGVTQTPRYLIKTRGQQVTLSCSPISGHRSVSWYQQTPGQGLQFLFEYFSETQRNKGNFPGRFSGRQFSNSRSEMNVSTLELGDSALYLCASSLGTKYEQYFGPGTRLTVT.

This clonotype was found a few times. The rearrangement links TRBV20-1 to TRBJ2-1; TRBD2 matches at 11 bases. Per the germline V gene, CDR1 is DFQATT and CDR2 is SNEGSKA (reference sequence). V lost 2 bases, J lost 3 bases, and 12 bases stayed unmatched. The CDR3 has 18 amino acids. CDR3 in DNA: TGCAGTGCTAGAAGGGGTAGCGGGGGGGCCAAGGTCTACAATGAGCAGTTCTTC. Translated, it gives CSARRGSGGAKVYNEQFF.

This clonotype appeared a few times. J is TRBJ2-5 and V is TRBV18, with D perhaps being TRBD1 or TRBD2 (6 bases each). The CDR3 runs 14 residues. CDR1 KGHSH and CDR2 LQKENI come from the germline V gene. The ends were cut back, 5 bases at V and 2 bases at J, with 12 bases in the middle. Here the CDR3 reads CASSFRGRQETQYF. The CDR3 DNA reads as TGTGCCAGCTCATTCCGGGGGCGGCAAGAGACCCAGTACTTC.